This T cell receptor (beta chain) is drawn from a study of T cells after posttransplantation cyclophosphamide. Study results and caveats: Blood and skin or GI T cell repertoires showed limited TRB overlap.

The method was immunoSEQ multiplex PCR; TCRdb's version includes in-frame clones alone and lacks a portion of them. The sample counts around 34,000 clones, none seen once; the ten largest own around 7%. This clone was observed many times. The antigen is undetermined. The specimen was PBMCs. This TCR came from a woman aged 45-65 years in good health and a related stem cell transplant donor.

The CDR3 region has the DNA TGTGCCACTTACAATGAGCAGTTCTTC. Its protein product is CATYNEQFF. This chain connects TRBV7-4 to TRBJ2-1; D ambiguous. Germline loops: CDR1 SGHVT, CDR2 SQSDAQ. There are 9 residues in the CDR3. V was pared by 10 bases and J by 4 bases, with 2 bases between.